The 6 T cell receptor beta chains in this list originate from one sample, sequenced in a study of cytomegalovirus exposure and HLA in healthy donors. The PCR made use of 60 Vbeta and 13 Jbeta primers. The repertoire was sequenced with immunoSEQ multiplex PCR; TCRdb's copy has only in-frame clones and lacks some. The sample lists about 180,000 clones; over 70% were seen once. The material sequenced was PBMCs. These receptors were obtained from a man aged 18 to 29 in good health and CMV-seronegative.

The J gene is TRBJ1-2, the V gene TRBV9, with unresolved D. CDR3 length equals 13 residues. Between the trimmed V and J ends, which lost 5 bases and 2 bases, there was a span of 10 bases. Germline CDR1 and CDR2: SGDLS and YYNGEE. The CDR3 protein is CASSKAENYGYTF. DNA for the CDR3: TGTGCCAGCAGTAAGGCGGAGAACTATGGCTACACCTTC.

This chain connects TRBV27 to TRBJ1-2, with D unresolved. The CDR3 has 15 residues. Germline V CDR1 and CDR2: MNHEY, SMNVEV (reference sequence). V gave up 3 bases and J gave up 4 bases, with 15 bases separating them. CDR3 DNA: TGTGCCAGCAGTTTCAGCGGGAGTAGGCGCTATGGCTACACCTTC. Amino acids: CASSFSGSRRYGYTF.

V is TRBV7-9 and J is TRBJ1-2; no firm D call. The V and J ends lost 0 bases and 4 bases respectively, with 12 bases between them. The CDR3 has 15 residues. Germline V gene lookup returns CDR1 SEHNR and CDR2 FQNEAQ (reference sequence). CDR3 sequence: CASSLATAATYGYTF. CDR3 nucleotides: TGTGCCAGCAGCTTAGCCACAGCGGCCACCTATGGCTACACCTTC.

This clone has a single count. This chain links TRBV13 with TRBJ2-7, with TRBD2 as a possible D gene (6 bases). CDR3 length: 17 amino acids. The germline CDR1 and CDR2 sequences are PRHDT and FYEKMQ (reference sequence). Deletions cut 3 bases from V and 1 base from J, with 19 bases between. CDR3 sequence: CASSLGPTSGGSYEQYF. The CDR3 nucleotides are TGTGCCAGCAGCTTGGGCCCCACTTCCGGGGGATCCTACGAGCAGTACTTC.

The chain is built from TRBV10-3 and TRBJ2-3; D gene ambiguous. The V gene lost 3 bases and the J gene lost 1 base, with 5 bases spanning the gap. The CDR3 is 13 residues long. Germline CDR1 is ENHRY and CDR2 is SYGVKD. DNA for the CDR3: TGTGCCATCAGTGATTCGGGCACAGATACGCAGTATTTT. It yields the protein CAISDSGTDTQYF.

The CDR3 DNA reads TGTGCCAGCAGACTGACAGGGGGGGGTGAAAAACTGTTTTTT. It is translated as CASRLTGGGEKLFF. The genes are TRBV2 and TRBJ1-4; 9 bases map to TRBD1. Germline assignment: CDR1 SNHLY and CDR2 FYNNEI. The CDR3 has 14 amino acids. V shed 6 bases, J shed 7 bases, and the junction held 6 bases outside the gene matches.